This T cell receptor (beta chain) was identified during a study of a mutant IDH1 vaccine in newly diagnosed glioma. Study at large: Previous care, which was radiotherapy, temozolomide, or both, most often involved both.

The CDR3 consists of 12 residues. Germline V gene lookup returns CDR1 WSHSY and CDR2 SAAADI. V was pared by 5 bases and J by 3 bases, with 7 bases between. Some clones are missing from TCRdb's copy, which holds only in-frame ones; the method was immunoSEQ multiplex PCR. Here the sample spans about 32,000 clones, approximately 82% being singletons. Concerning this clone: Its antigen is not identified.

Noted time point: week 35, safety follow-up. Each dose of the vaccine consisted of 300 ug of mutant IDH1 20-mer peptide, with topical imiquimod. The starting material was PBMCs, obtained from a glioma patient whose treatment included an IDH1 peptide vaccine. This chain uses TRBV10-2 with TRBJ1-1; D gene unclear. The clonotype was recovered from a woman aged 18 to 35 with glioma. CDR3 sequence reads: CASSWRDTEAFF. The CDR3 nucleotides read TGCGCCAGCAGTTGGCGGGACACTGAAGCTTTCTTT.